This T cell receptor (beta chain) derives from a study of cytomegalovirus exposure and HLA in healthy donors. Study details: Among approximately 390 genotyped donors, 65% to 90% fell in the Caucasian-associated ancestry cluster.

Primers included in the PCR were 60 Vbeta and 13 Jbeta primers. Assay: immunoSEQ multiplex PCR; the TCRdb copy retains only in-frame clones and omits some. The sample has roughly 100,000 clones; about 76% are singletons. Study results and caveats: Roughly even sequencing depth across donors was the assumption behind the presence/absence analyses. Cytomegalovirus-associated status was assigned to 150 or so TCR beta chains.

About this clone itself: Antigen: not known.

Sequenced material: PBMCs. This sequence originates from a woman aged 45-60 years in good health and CMV-seropositive.

CDR3 region: CASSLRPGTHEQYF. The CDR3 nucleotides are TGTGCCAGCAGTTTAAGGCCAGGGACACACGAGCAGTACTTC. The rearrangement joins TRBV28 to TRBJ2-5; D might be TRBD1 (6 bases). The DNA end lines up better with TRBJ2-7; the J call may be wrong. The CDR3 is made up of 14 amino acids. CDR1 is MDHEN, CDR2 SYDVKM, per germline.